Described below is a single T cell receptor (beta chain) sequence and its context. The antigen remains undetermined. The CDR3 runs 14 residues. Germline CDR1 MDHEN, CDR2 SYDVKM. Trimming took off 5 bases at V and 3 bases at J, with 13 bases between the two ends. The data stem from a study of T cell responses to AZD1222 COVID-19 vaccine. General observations from the study: Females outnumbered males among donors, who were mostly white British; clonal diversity was possibly underestimated. Baseline serostatus was positive in only 5 to 7 AZD1222 recipients.

The table came from immunoSEQ multiplex PCR; TCRdb's copy has only in-frame clones and leaves some out. Of roughly 58,000 clones in the sample, roughly 89% were seen once. Pooled samples include second doses given at about 4 or 12 weeks. The origin of this receptor is an adult who received the AZD1222 COVID-19 vaccine. The chain has TRBV28 and TRBJ1-1; D gene ambiguous. Sequenced here: peripheral blood, sampled 28 days after the second AZD1222 dose. As DNA, the CDR3 is TGTGCCAGCAGTCGGTCATCGGGGTACACTGAAGCTTTCTTT. Translated, it gives CASSRSSGYTEAFF.